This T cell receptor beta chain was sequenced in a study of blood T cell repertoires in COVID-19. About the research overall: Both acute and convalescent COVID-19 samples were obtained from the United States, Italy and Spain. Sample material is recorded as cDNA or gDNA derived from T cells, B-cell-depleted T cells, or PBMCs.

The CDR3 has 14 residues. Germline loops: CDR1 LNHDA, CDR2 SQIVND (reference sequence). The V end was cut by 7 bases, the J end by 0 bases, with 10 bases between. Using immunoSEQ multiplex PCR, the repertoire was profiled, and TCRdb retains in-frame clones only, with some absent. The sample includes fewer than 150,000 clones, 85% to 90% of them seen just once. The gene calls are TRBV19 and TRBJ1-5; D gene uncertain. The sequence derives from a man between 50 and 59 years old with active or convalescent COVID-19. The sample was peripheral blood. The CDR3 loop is CASTSYNSNQPQHF. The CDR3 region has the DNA TGTGCCAGTACTTCATACAATAGCAATCAGCCCCAGCATTTT.